Sequencing of this T cell receptor (beta chain) was carried out in a study of blood T cell repertoires in COVID-19. Overall study: Both acute and convalescent COVID-19 samples were obtained from the United States, Italy and Spain.

The CDR3 length is 18 residues. Germline V gene lookup returns CDR1 SGHTA and CDR2 FQGNSA. V dropped 1 base and J dropped 1; count of bases not matched to a gene: 12. Authors' processing steps: Estimates of nucleated cell counts were drawn from the amplification of reference gene primers. The repertoire was sequenced with immunoSEQ multiplex PCR; TCRdb's copy has only in-frame clones and lacks some. That table supplies the V and J calls and clone size; D and trimming were determined from the DNA. The table shows about 410,000 clones, with roughly 88% occurring only once. Recruits, aged about 18 to 89 years, lived in 24 US areas. Grouping used clinical history reported by participants in a survey and questionnaire.

The receptor comes from a man younger than 30 who had recovered from COVID-19. Sequences were obtained from PBMCs or T cells enriched from blood (not recorded which). This chain connects TRBV7-2 to TRBJ2-7, with 8 positions matching TRBD2. The CDR3 nucleotides read TGTGCCAGCAGCTTAGAACCCCCGGGCACTAGCGGATCCTACGAGCAGTACTTC. It encodes CASSLEPPGTSGSYEQYF.